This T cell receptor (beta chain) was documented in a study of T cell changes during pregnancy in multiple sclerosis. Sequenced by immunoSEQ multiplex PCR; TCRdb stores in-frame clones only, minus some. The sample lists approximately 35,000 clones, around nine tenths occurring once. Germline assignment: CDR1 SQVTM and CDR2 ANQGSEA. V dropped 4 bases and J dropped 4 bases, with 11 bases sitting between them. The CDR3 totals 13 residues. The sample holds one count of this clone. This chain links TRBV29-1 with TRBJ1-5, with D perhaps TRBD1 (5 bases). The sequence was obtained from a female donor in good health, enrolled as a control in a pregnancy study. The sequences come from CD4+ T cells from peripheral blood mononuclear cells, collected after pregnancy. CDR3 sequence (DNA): TGCAGCGTTGGAGGAGGGGCGAATCAGCCCCAGCATTTT. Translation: CSVGGGANQPQHF.